Below, 30 T cell receptor beta chains from the same sample are listed, as sequenced in a study of T cell clonality in common variable immunodeficiency. Profiled with immunoSEQ multiplex PCR; TCRdb holds only in-frame clones, not every one. Found here are about 64,000 clones, no singletons; the ten largest cover 1.5% to 2%. The sequencing input was peripheral blood mononuclear cells. Receptors originate from a person aged 18 to 75 in good health.

This clone was counted ten times or more. The read gets to within 3 residues of the CDR3 end, and the germline J gene fills in the rest. The chain links TRBV7-3 to TRBJ2-2; TRBD2 matches at 7 bases. V shed 2 bases, J shed 1 base, and the junction held 7 bases outside the gene matches. The CDR3 runs to 17 residues. The germline V gene encodes CDR1 SGHTA and CDR2 FQGTGA. The CDR3 region is CASSLSRTRVNTGELFF. CDR3 DNA, as far as it was read: TGTGCCAGCAGCTTATCTCGGACTAGGGTGAACACCGGGGAG. The entire variable domain, with the rest obtained from reference TRBV7-3 and TRBJ2-2, is as follows: GAGVSQTPSNKVTEKGKYVELRCDPISGHTALYWYRQSLGQGPEFLIYFQGTGAADDSGLPNDRFFAVRPEGSVSTLKIQRTERGDSAVYLCASSLSRTRVNTGELFFGEGSRLTVL.

This clone was counted a few times. The CDR3 goes on 3 residues after the read ends, and that part is filled in from the germline J gene. The V and J genes are TRBV5-1 and TRBJ2-7; weak D call: TRBD1 (5 bases). The CDR3 runs to 17 residues. Per germline, CDR1 SGHRS and CDR2 YFSETQ. V was clipped by 0 bases and J by 1 base, with 17 bases between them. The covered CDR3 bases are TGCGCCAGCAGCTTGGGAAGGGGCTCAGTTTTTTCCTACGAG. Its protein is CASSLGRGSVFSYE. The full CDR3 sequence reads CASSLGRGSVFSYEQYF.

This clone showed up many times. The sequenced fragment ends 3 residues before the CDR3 boundary, so the rest is inferred from the germline J gene. The chain recombines TRBV10-1 with TRBJ1-1, with no clear D. The CDR3 runs to 12 residues. V dropped 5 bases and J dropped 1 base, with 5 bases sitting between them. CDR1 WNHNN and CDR2 SYGVQD come from the germline V gene (reference sequence). The CDR3 is CASSNRNTEAFF. The sequenced part of the CDR3 DNA is TGCGCCAGCAGTAACAGGAACACTGAA.

This clone was found many times. The read halts 3 residues ahead of the CDR3 end, with the missing end drawn from the germline J gene. The rearrangement links TRBV5-6 to TRBJ1-2; 7 bases line up with TRBD1. V lost 4 bases, J lost 7 bases, and 13 bases stayed unmatched. The CDR3 length is 15 residues. The germline gives CDR1 SGHDT, CDR2 YYEEEE. The CDR3 loop is CASSIRRQGRSGYTF. CDR3 DNA (partial): TGTGCCAGCAGCATCAGACGACAGGGTCGGAGTGGC.

This clone was seen repeatedly, ten times or more. The read is 3 residues too short to cover the CDR3 end, so that end is filled in from the germline J gene. The rearrangement uses TRBV10-3 and TRBJ1-2, with no clear D. Germline CDR1 reads ENHRY; CDR2 reads SYGVKD. The CDR3 is made up of 14 amino acids. CDR3 in amino acids: CAISESVRGRGYTF. CDR3 DNA, as far as it was read: TGTGCCATCAGTGAGTCGGTCCGGGGAAGAGGC.

Many counts were recorded for this clone. The sequence runs out 3 residues before the end of the CDR3; the remainder is reconstructed from the germline J gene. This chain connects TRBV12-3 or TRBV12-4 to TRBJ2-4, with 15 bases fitting TRBD2. This CDR3 comprises 15 residues. CDR3 protein: CASSSLGLAGGIQYF. CDR3 DNA (partial): TGTGCCAGCAGTTCATTGGGACTAGCGGGGGGAATT.

This clone occurred a few times. The DNA ends 3 residues before the CDR3 does, and the rest of the CDR3 is filled in from the germline J gene. The genes are TRBV19 and TRBJ2-4; 8 nucleotides align to TRBD1. V lost 1 base to trimming and J lost 6 bases; unmatched junction nucleotides: 8. The germline gives CDR1 LNHDA, CDR2 SQIVND (reference sequence). CDR3 size: 16 residues. The CDR3 loop reads CASSIGGQGAGNIQYF. The part of the CDR3 DNA that was read is TGTGCCAGTAGTATAGGGGGGCAGGGGGCAGGAAACATT.

This clone has a count of ten or more. The CDR3 goes on 3 residues after the read ends, and that part is filled in from the germline J gene. The chain employs TRBV20-1 and TRBJ2-1, with 8 bases identical to TRBD2. Germline V gene lookup returns CDR1 DFQATT and CDR2 SNEGSKA (reference sequence). The junction had 5 bases not matched to a gene; V was cut back by 1 base and J by 3 bases. The CDR3 has 15 amino acids. The part of the CDR3 DNA that was read is TGCAGTGCTAGAGGTAGGACTAGCAACTACAATGAG. It specifies CSARGRTSNYNE. The CDR3, in full, reads CSARGRTSNYNEQFF.

Many counts were recorded for this clone. The CDR3 end falls 3 residues outside the read, so it is completed with the germline J gene. The rearrangement uses TRBV11-2 and TRBJ1-1, with a tentative D call TRBD1 (6 bases). Germline lookup yields CDR1 SGHAT and CDR2 FQNNGV. The CDR3 spans 14 residues. V lost 5 bases, J lost 2 bases, and 12 bases lay in between. This CDR3 is CASSRGGYNTEAFF. The part of the CDR3 DNA that was read is TGTGCCAGCAGCCGCGGGGGCTATAACACTGAA.

This clone was observed many times. The read gets to within 3 residues of the CDR3 end, and the germline J gene fills in the rest. This chain links TRBV15 with TRBJ1-5, with 8 bases aligning to TRBD1. This CDR3 spans 15 amino acids. CDR1 LNHNV and CDR2 YYDKDF come from the germline V gene (reference sequence). The V and J ends lost 6 bases and 0 bases, in that order; junction bases with no gene match: 4. CDR3 residues: CATSSGQGSNQPQHF. The DNA read from the CDR3 is TGTGCCACCAGTAGCGGACAGGGTAGCAATCAGCCC. Drawing the rest from reference TRBV15 and TRBJ1-5, the complete variable domain is DAMVIQNPRYQVTQFGKPVTLSCSQTLNHNVMYWYQQKSSQAPKLLFHYYDKDFNNEADTPDNFQSRRPNTSFCFLDIRSPGLGDTAMYLCATSSGQGSNQPQHFGDGTRLSIL.

In this sample, this clone turned up many times. The read ends 3 residues early relative to the CDR3; the germline J gene fills the gap. The V and J genes are TRBV5-1 and TRBJ2-3; the match to TRBD1 covers 12 bases. Trimming cost V 6 bases and J 3 bases; bases outside gene matches: 8. Germline V gene lookup returns CDR1 SGHRS and CDR2 YFSETQ. The CDR3 covers 16 residues. The sequenced CDR3 bases are TGCGCCAGCAAGGGACAGGGGGCGAGCCTAACAGATACG. Amino acid sequence: CASKGQGASLTDT. The full CDR3 is CASKGQGASLTDTQYF.

This clone has at least ten counts. The read ends 3 residues shy of where the CDR3 ends; the end is completed using the germline J gene. The chain joins TRBV30 to TRBJ1-2, with D tentatively TRBD1 (6 bases). The germline V gene encodes CDR1 GTSNPN and CDR2 SVGIG (reference sequence). This CDR3 contains 12 residues. CDR3 protein: CAWSPGVGGYTF. The sequenced CDR3 bases are TGTGCCTGGAGCCCAGGGGTGGGGGGC.

This clone was observed many times. The read finishes 3 residues shy of the CDR3 end, and the germline J gene is used to complete it. V gene TRBV20-1 combines with J gene TRBJ2-1; the match to TRBD2 covers 7 bases. The trim removed 3 bases at V and 3 bases at J, leaving 5 bases unmatched. Germline assignment: CDR1 DFQATT and CDR2 SNEGSKA (reference sequence). The CDR3 is made up of 14 amino acids. The CDR3: CSASGLGNYNEQFF. Partial CDR3 DNA: TGCAGTGCTAGCGGACTAGGAAACTACAATGAG.

The table lists this clone with many counts. The CDR3 is cut off 3 residues early in the read; its end comes from the germline J gene. The chain carries TRBV5-1 and TRBJ2-6, with 8 positions matching TRBD2. The CDR3 has 18 amino acids. J gave up 0 bases and V 0 bases, and 5 bases lay outside the gene matches. The germline gives CDR1 SGHRS, CDR2 YFSETQ. CDR3 in amino acids: CASSLGLAGLSGANVLTF. CDR3 bases read: TGCGCCAGCAGCTTGGGGCTAGCGGGCCTCTCTGGGGCCAACGTC.

This clone was counted ten times or more. This CDR3 reads CATSGARSPTGELFF. Incomplete CDR3 DNA: TGTGCCACCAGTGGGGCCCGTAGTCCAACCGGGGAG. J is TRBJ2-2 and V is TRBV24-1; no reliable D call. The observed sequence ends 3 residues before the CDR3 terminus, with the missing tail filled in from the germline J gene. CDR3 length: 15 residues. The V end lost 5 bases, the J end lost 5 bases, and 14 bases lay between the germline ends. Germline values: CDR1 KGHDR, CDR2 SFDVKD.

In the case of this clone: The read halts 3 residues ahead of the CDR3 end, with the missing end drawn from the germline J gene. The J gene is TRBJ1-2, the V gene TRBV18; a possible D gene is TRBD1 (5 bases). This CDR3 contains 15 residues. Germline CDR1 and CDR2: KGHSH and LQKENI. The CDR3 protein is CASSLAGQSKYDYTF. The CDR3 bases that were read are TGTGCCAGCTCCTTGGCGGGGCAATCAAAATACGAC.

This clone has a count of ten or more. With the read ending 3 residues before the CDR3 end, the germline J gene is used to fill in that end. The V and J genes are TRBV7-8 and TRBJ1-1, with D tentatively TRBD1 (5 bases). Germline assignment: CDR1 SGHVS and CDR2 FQNEAQ. Deletions cut 1 base from V and 6 bases from J, with 15 bases between. The CDR3 contains 15 residues. CDR3 region: CASSLEISGGSEAFF. CDR3 DNA, as far as it was read: TGTGCCAGCAGCTTAGAGATAAGTGGGGGGTCTGAA. Based on the CDR3 plus reference TRBV7-8 and TRBJ1-1, the full variable domain is GAGVSQSPRYKVAKRGQDVALRCDPISGHVSLFWYQQALGQGPEFLTYFQNEAQLDKSGLPSDRFFAERPEGSVSTLKIQRTQQEDSAVYLCASSLEISGGSEAFFGQGTRLTVV.

This clone was recorded many times. The sequenced fragment ends 3 residues before the CDR3 boundary, so the rest is inferred from the germline J gene. V gene TRBV12-3 or TRBV12-4 combines with J gene TRBJ1-1; TRBD1 matches 8 bases. This CDR3 has 14 residues. After removal of 6 bases from V and 1 base from J, the junction contained 4 bases not matched to a gene. The DNA read from the CDR3 is TGTGCCAGCAGGGCCGGGACAGGGAACACTGAA. Translation: CASRAGTGNTE. The full CDR3 sequence reads CASRAGTGNTEAFF.

This clone appeared many times. The sequence runs out 3 residues before the end of the CDR3; the remainder is reconstructed from the germline J gene. This chain uses TRBV20-1 with TRBJ1-5; 8 nucleotides match TRBD1. Germline lookup yields CDR1 DFQATT and CDR2 SNEGSKA (reference sequence). The CDR3 has 16 amino acids. The V and J ends lost 1 base and 1 base, in that order; junction bases with no gene match: 6. The CDR3 bases that were read are TGCAGTGCTAGAGGAAGTGACAGGGGAAGCAATCAGCCC. Its protein is CSARGSDRGSNQP. The CDR3, in full, reads CSARGSDRGSNQPQHF.

Many counts were recorded for this clone. Sequencing ends 3 residues short of the CDR3 end; the germline J gene provides the rest. The rearrangement links TRBV5-4 to TRBJ1-4, with D possibly TRBD1 on 5 matching bases. The germline gives CDR1 SGHNT, CDR2 YYREEE (reference sequence). With 0 bases removed from V and 8 bases from J, the gap between germline ends came to 14 bases. The CDR3 contains 15 residues. CDR3 DNA, as far as it was read: TGTGCCAGCAGCTTGGCCGGGCAGGGAAGCGAAAAA. It translates to CASSLAGQGSEK. The full CDR3 is CASSLAGQGSEKLFF.

This clone was detected many times. The CDR3 extends 3 residues past the end of the read, so its final part is completed from the germline J gene. The chain uses TRBV20-1 and TRBJ2-1, with TRBD2 matching over 12 bases. The CDR3 is 14 residues long. The germline V gene encodes CDR1 DFQATT and CDR2 SNEGSKA (reference sequence). Trimming at V came to 5 bases and at J to 9 bases, leaving 8 bases not matched to a gene. The CDR3 loop reads CSAQGPSGRGEQFF. Partial CDR3 DNA: TGCAGTGCTCAGGGCCCTAGCGGGAGGGGTGAG.

This clone has a count of ten or more. The CDR3 end lies 3 residues beyond the end of the read and is filled in from the germline J gene. V is TRBV12-3 or TRBV12-4 and J is TRBJ2-2; 8 bases are shared with TRBD1. The V and J ends lost 5 bases and 7 bases, in that order; junction bases with no gene match: 6. This CDR3 has 14 residues. CDR3 DNA (partial): TGTGCCAGCAGTACGCCGGGACAGGTCGGGGAG. It yields the protein CASSTPGQVGE. From start to end, the CDR3 is CASSTPGQVGELFF.

The table lists this clone with many counts. The read gets to within 3 residues of the CDR3 end, and the germline J gene fills in the rest. The chain links TRBV29-1 to TRBJ2-1, with D unresolved. This CDR3 is 12 amino acids long. Germline V lookup: CDR1 SQVTM, CDR2 ANQGSEA. V was pared by 1 base and J by 7 bases, with 8 bases between. The covered CDR3 bases are TGCAGCGTTGAAGGACTGTATAATGAG. It codes for CSVEGLYNE. The complete CDR3 reads CSVEGLYNEQFF.

This clone appeared many times. The read comes to an end 3 residues before the CDR3 does, leaving the germline J gene to fill in the end. The chain uses TRBV29-1 and TRBJ1-2; D is perhaps TRBD1 (5 bases). The germline V gene has CDR1 SQVTM and CDR2 ANQGSEA. The CDR3 runs 11 residues. V was cut by 2 bases and J by 7 bases, with 8 bases left in between. The sequenced CDR3 bases are TGCAGCGTTGAAACAGGAGCTGGC. Its translation is CSVETGAG. Given in full, the CDR3 is CSVETGAGYTF.

There are many counts of this clone. The read terminates 3 residues before the CDR3 end, so the remaining end is supplied by the germline J gene. The J gene is TRBJ2-7, the V gene TRBV4-1; TRBD1 might be the D (6 bases). The CDR3 length is 14 residues. Germline CDR1 is MGHRA and CDR2 is YSYEKL. V was shortened by 1 base and J by 2 bases, with 9 bases between the two germline ends. The sequenced CDR3 bases are TGCGCCAGCAGCCAAGTCGGGGACACCTACGAG. This encodes CASSQVGDTYE. Given in full, the CDR3 is CASSQVGDTYEQYF.

This clone occurred many times. The read gets to within 3 residues of the CDR3 end, and the germline J gene fills in the rest. V and J are TRBV4-2 and TRBJ2-1; 7 nucleotides match TRBD1. V trimming: 2 bases; J trimming: 3 bases; junction bases outside the gene matches: 10. From germline, CDR1 is LGHNA and CDR2 YNFKEQ. The CDR3 extends over 17 amino acids. The sequenced part of the CDR3 DNA is TGTGCCAGCAGCCAAACCAGACAGGGCACGTTCTACAATGAG. Translation: CASSQTRQGTFYNE. The whole CDR3 sequence reads CASSQTRQGTFYNEQFF.

This clone was observed at least ten times. The DNA read from the CDR3 is TGTGCCAGCAGCCTGACGGGGAAGAACACCGGGGAG. Protein product: CASSLTGKNTGE. The entire CDR3 protein reads CASSLTGKNTGELFF. This chain links TRBV7-2 with TRBJ2-2; D might be TRBD2 (5 bases). The CDR3 end lies 3 residues beyond the end of the read and is filled in from the germline J gene. Germline lookup yields CDR1 SGHTA and CDR2 FQGNSA. The CDR3 totals 15 residues. V lost 5 bases, J lost 1 base, and 11 bases lay in between.

This clone was seen ten or more times. The read gets to within 3 residues of the CDR3 end, and the germline J gene fills in the rest. J is TRBJ2-3 and V is TRBV18; 11 bases are a match to TRBD2. This CDR3 is built from 17 residues. Germline trimming cut 1 base from V and 2 bases from J; bases unmatched to any gene: 5. The germline V gene has CDR1 KGHSH and CDR2 LQKENI. CDR3 loop: CASSPLLAGGTTDTQYF. The sequenced CDR3 bases are TGTGCCAGCTCACCACTTTTAGCGGGAGGGACCACAGATACG. Full variable domain (outside the CDR3, taken from reference TRBV18 and TRBJ2-3): NAGVMQNPRHLVRRRGQEARLRCSPMKGHSHVYWYRQLPEEGLKFMVYLQKENIIDESGMPKERFSAEFPKEGPSILRIQQVVRGDSAAYFCASSPLLAGGTTDTQYFGPGTRLTVL.

A remark on this clone: The read stops 3 residues short of the end of the CDR3; the missing end is completed from the germline J gene. The genes are TRBV20-1 and TRBJ2-1; TRBD2 matches at 7 bases. Germline V gene lookup returns CDR1 DFQATT and CDR2 SNEGSKA (reference sequence). V lost 6 bases and J lost 6; bases outside the gene matches: 8. The CDR3 totals 13 residues. The CDR3 reads CSARTRGVNEQFF. The covered CDR3 bases are TGCAGTGCCCGGACTAGAGGGGTCAATGAG.

This clone was counted many times. Read data end 3 residues before the CDR3 end; the end is taken from the germline J gene. The gene calls are TRBV18 and TRBJ2-3; perhaps TRBD1 as D (6 bases). V was clipped by 5 bases and J by 4 bases, with 16 bases between them. Germline V gives CDR1 KGHSH, CDR2 LQKENI. This CDR3 has 15 residues. CDR3 amino acids: CASSNDPGTPDTQYF. CDR3 bases read: TGTGCCAGCTCAAACGATCCCGGGACACCAGATACG.